These 15 T cell receptor beta chains share one sample of origin, sequenced in a study of blood T cell repertoires in COVID-19. Profiling relied on immunoSEQ multiplex PCR, and the TCRdb table lists in-frame clones only, not all of them. This sample has roughly 300,000 clones, with roughly nine tenths found just once. Input material: peripheral blood. These receptors were collected from a woman aged 25 to 39 with COVID-19, enrolled during active disease.

The CDR3 sequence: CASSKGQGGYGYTF. The CDR3 bases are TGTGCCAGCAGTAAGGGACAGGGCGGCTATGGCTACACCTTC. The chain has TRBV6-5 and TRBJ1-2; 9 nucleotides match TRBD1. CDR1 is MNHEY and CDR2 is SVGAGI in the germline V gene. The CDR3 has 14 amino acids. The V gene end was trimmed by 5 bases and the J gene end by 4 bases; junction bases not matched to a gene: 5.

The V call is TRBV5-4, the J call TRBJ2-5, with 8 bases lining up with TRBD1. The V segment lost 4 bases and the J segment 2 bases; nucleotides outside the gene matches: 10. The CDR3 is made up of 16 amino acids. Germline CDR1 is SGHNT and CDR2 is YYREEE (reference sequence). The CDR3 nucleotides read TGTGCCAGCAGCAAGCAAAGGGACAGGTTACAAGAGACCCAGTACTTC. Translated, it gives CASSKQRDRLQETQYF.

This clone was detected only once. The chain links TRBV20-1 to TRBJ2-5; TRBD2 matches at 7 bases. Trimming at V came to 3 bases and at J to 2 bases, leaving 9 bases not matched to a gene. The CDR3 has 15 amino acids. Germline assignment: CDR1 DFQATT and CDR2 SNEGSKA (reference sequence). CDR3 sequence: CSASGAQRGQETQYF. In nucleotides, the CDR3 is TGCAGTGCTAGTGGGGCCCAGCGGGGTCAAGAGACCCAGTACTTC.

The chain carries TRBV7-6 and TRBJ2-2, with D maybe TRBD1 (6 bases). CDR1 SGHVS and CDR2 FNYEAQ come from the germline V gene. The CDR3 has 16 amino acids. V was shortened by 3 bases and J by 2 bases, with 13 bases between the two germline ends. The CDR3 loop reads CASSLVGARNTGELFF. The CDR3 DNA reads TGTGCCAGCAGCTTGGTGGGGGCGCGAAACACCGGGGAGCTGTTTTTT.

The sample holds one count of this clone. CDR3 nucleotides: TGCGCCAGCAGCATCTCCTCCGGGACTAGCGGCGTCGCGGATACCCAGTACTTC. Its translation is CASSISSGTSGVADTQYF. The chain employs TRBV5-1 and TRBJ2-5; 11 bases agree with TRBD2. Germline lookup yields CDR1 SGHRS and CDR2 YFSETQ. The length of the CDR3 is 18 residues. With 4 bases clipped from V and 8 bases from J, the junction kept 19 bases outside the gene matches.

The V and J genes are TRBV2 and TRBJ2-1; D possibly corresponds to TRBD1 (5 bases). V lost 0 bases and J lost 0, with 21 bases in between. The CDR3 has 20 amino acids. The germline V gene has CDR1 SNHLY and CDR2 FYNNEI. The CDR3 DNA reads TGTGCCAGCAGTGAAGCTCTCCGGACAATACTCACAAGCTCCTACAATGAGCAGTTCTTC. Translated: CASSEALRTILTSSYNEQFF.

V is TRBV2 and J is TRBJ2-6; 10 bases fit TRBD1. Looked up from germline, CDR1 is SNHLY and CDR2 is FYNNEI. This CDR3 comprises 17 residues. After removal of 7 bases from V and 2 bases from J, the junction contained 8 bases not matched to a gene. Written as DNA, the CDR3 is TGTGCCAGCAATCCCCGCGGGACAGGGGCTGGGGCCAACGTCCTGACTTTC. It yields the protein CASNPRGTGAGANVLTF. Drawing the rest from reference TRBV2 and TRBJ2-6, the complete variable domain is EPEVTQTPSHQVTQMGQEVILRCVPISNHLYFYWYRQILGQKVEFLVSFYNNEISEKSEIFDDQFSVERPDGSNFTLKIRSTKLEDSAMYFCASNPRGTGAGANVLTFGAGSRLTVL.

J is TRBJ2-7 and V is TRBV5-4; 7 bases align to TRBD2. This CDR3 has 15 amino acids. Germline trimming cut 1 base from V and 2 bases from J; bases unmatched to any gene: 6. Germline loops: CDR1 SGHNT, CDR2 YYREEE (reference sequence). CDR3 residues: CASSLLAGETYEQYF. CDR3 DNA: TGTGCCAGCAGCTTGTTGGCGGGAGAGACCTACGAGCAGTACTTC. The entire variable domain, with the rest obtained from reference TRBV5-4 and TRBJ2-7, is as follows: ETGVTQSPTHLIKTRGQQVTLRCSSQSGHNTVSWYQQALGQGPQFIFQYYREEENGRGNFPPRFSGLQFPNYSSELNVNALELDDSALYLCASSLLAGETYEQYFGPGTRLTVT.

The rearrangement links TRBV6-5 to TRBJ2-3, with D possibly TRBD2 on 6 matching bases. Trimming stripped 6 bases from V and 2 bases from J, with 15 bases between. This CDR3 has 15 residues. Germline CDR1 and CDR2: MNHEY and SVGAGI. DNA for the CDR3: TGTGCCAGCAGGCCTCCGGGGCGGGACACAGATACGCAGTATTTT. Residues: CASRPPGRDTDTQYF.

The chain recombines TRBV12-5 with TRBJ1-1; 11 bases agree with TRBD1. This CDR3 contains 15 residues. V lost 6 bases and J lost 2; bases outside the gene matches: 5. Germline values: CDR1 LGHNT, CDR2 FRNRAP. CDR3 coding DNA: TGTGCTAGTGGCCCGGGACAGGGGGGAAACACTGAAGCTTTCTTT. Its protein is CASGPGQGGNTEAFF.

The J gene is TRBJ2-2, the V gene TRBV5-6, with TRBD1 matching 9 bases. CDR1 and CDR2 from the germline V gene are SGHDT and YYEEEE. The junction had 3 bases not matched to a gene; V was cut back by 2 bases and J by 4 bases. The CDR3 runs to 15 residues. The CDR3 DNA is TGTGCCAGCAGCTTCCTGACAGGGGGCACCGGGGAGCTGTTTTTT. It specifies CASSFLTGGTGELFF.

This sequence joins TRBV24-1 and TRBJ2-3, with a possible D match to TRBD2 (6 bases). Looked up from germline, CDR1 is KGHDR and CDR2 is SFDVKD. The CDR3 has 16 residues. V shed 6 bases and J shed 3 bases, with 18 bases lying between them. This CDR3 is CATSPGGPSVTDTQYF. The CDR3 DNA is TGTGCCACCAGTCCAGGAGGGCCTTCAGTAACAGATACGCAGTATTTT.

Here the CDR3 DNA reads TGTGCCTGGAGTCGCGGGACAGCCCAAGAGACCCAGTACTTC. It encodes CAWSRGTAQETQYF. The chain has TRBV30 and TRBJ2-5; TRBD1 might be the D (7 bases). Germline values: CDR1 GTSNPN, CDR2 SVGIG (reference sequence). V gave up 2 bases and J gave up 1 base, with 11 bases separating them. This CDR3 comprises 14 residues.

V and J are TRBV13 and TRBJ2-3, with 8 bases fitting TRBD1. The CDR3 is 15 residues long. Germline-derived CDR1 and CDR2 are PRHDT and FYEKMQ (reference sequence). Trimming cost V 4 bases and J 1 base; bases outside gene matches: 4. The CDR3 DNA reads as TGTGCCAGCAGCTCCGGGACAGGAGGCACAGATACGCAGTATTTT. This sequence encodes CASSSGTGGTDTQYF.

The chain uses TRBV27 and TRBJ2-7; D unresolved. CDR1 and CDR2 (germline): MNHEY, SMNVEV (reference sequence). The ends were cut back, 0 bases at V and 4 bases at J, with 16 bases in the middle. This CDR3 has 16 residues. The CDR3 nucleotides are TGTGCCAGCAGTTTATCCCACTCGATAACGGGTTACGAGCAGTACTTC. It codes for CASSLSHSITGYEQYF.